This T cell receptor (beta chain) emerged from a study of blood T cell repertoires in COVID-19. Whole-study context: Samples of COVID-19 (acute and convalescent) were obtained from the United States, Italy and Spain.

This CDR3 is 15 amino acids long. Between the trimmed V and J ends, which lost 0 bases and 0 bases, there was a span of 8 bases. Looked up from germline, CDR1 is MGHRA and CDR2 is YSYEKL. As originally analysed: Amplified reference gene primers provided the basis for estimating nucleated cell counts. Profiling relied on immunoSEQ multiplex PCR, and the TCRdb table lists in-frame clones only, not all of them. That table supplies the V and J calls and clone size; D and trimming were determined from the DNA. The sample includes more than 95,000 clones, about 85% of them seen just once. The sample consisted of peripheral blood. The source of this sequence is a man at least 80 years old with active or convalescent COVID-19. The rearrangement uses TRBV4-1 and TRBJ2-5, with D perhaps matching TRBD1 (5 bases). The DNA of the CDR3 is TGCGCCAGCAGCCAAGATGGGGCAGACCAAGAGACCCAGTACTTC. This gives the protein CASSQDGADQETQYF.